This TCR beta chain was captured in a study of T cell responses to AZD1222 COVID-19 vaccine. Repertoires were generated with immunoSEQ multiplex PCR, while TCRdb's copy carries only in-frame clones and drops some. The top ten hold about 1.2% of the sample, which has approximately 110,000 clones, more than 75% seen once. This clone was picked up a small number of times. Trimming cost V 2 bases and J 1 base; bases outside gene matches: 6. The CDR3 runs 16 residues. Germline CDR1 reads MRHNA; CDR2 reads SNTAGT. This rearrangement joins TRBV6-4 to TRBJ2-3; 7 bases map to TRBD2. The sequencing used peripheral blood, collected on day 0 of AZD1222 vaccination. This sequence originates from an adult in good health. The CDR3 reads CASSDGRATGTDTQYF. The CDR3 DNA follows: TGTGCCAGCAGTGACGGGAGGGCAACAGGCACAGATACGCAGTATTTT.